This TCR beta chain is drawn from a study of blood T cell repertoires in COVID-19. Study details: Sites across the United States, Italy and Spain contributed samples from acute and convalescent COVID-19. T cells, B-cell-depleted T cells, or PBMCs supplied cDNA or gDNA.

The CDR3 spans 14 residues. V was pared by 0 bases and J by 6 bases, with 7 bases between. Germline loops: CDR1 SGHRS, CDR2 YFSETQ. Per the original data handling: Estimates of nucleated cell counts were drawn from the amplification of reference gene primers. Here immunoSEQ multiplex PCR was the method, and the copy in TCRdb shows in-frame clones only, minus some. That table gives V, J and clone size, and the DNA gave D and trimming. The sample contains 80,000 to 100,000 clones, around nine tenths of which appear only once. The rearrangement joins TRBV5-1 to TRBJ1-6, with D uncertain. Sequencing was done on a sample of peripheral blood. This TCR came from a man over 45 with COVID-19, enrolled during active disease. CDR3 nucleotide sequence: TGCGCCAGCAGCTTGGCGAACAGTAATTCACCCCTCCACTTT. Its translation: CASSLANSNSPLHF.